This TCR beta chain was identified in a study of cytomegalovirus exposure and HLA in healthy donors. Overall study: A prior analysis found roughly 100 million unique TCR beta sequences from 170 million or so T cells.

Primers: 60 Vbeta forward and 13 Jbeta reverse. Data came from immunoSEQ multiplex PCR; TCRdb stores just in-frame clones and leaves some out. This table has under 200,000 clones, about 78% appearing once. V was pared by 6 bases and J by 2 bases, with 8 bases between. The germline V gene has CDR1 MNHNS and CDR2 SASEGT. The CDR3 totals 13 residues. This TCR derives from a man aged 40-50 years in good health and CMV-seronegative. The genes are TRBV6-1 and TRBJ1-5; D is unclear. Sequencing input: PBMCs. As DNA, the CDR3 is TGTGCCAGCAGGGCCCTTGGCAATCAGCCCCAGCATTTT. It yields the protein CASRALGNQPQHF.